Given below is one TCR beta chain in context. Its antigen is unknown. These data belong to a study of beta chain features in type 1 diabetes. Study-level results: Insertions were fewer and deletions more numerous at VDJ junctions in type 1 diabetes patients.

Per the germline V gene, CDR1 is SGDLS and CDR2 is YYNGEE. Trimming took off 3 bases at V and 0 bases at J, with 9 bases between the two ends. CDR3 length equals 14 residues. Sequencing targeted expressed TCRB transcripts, as all isolated RNA had been reverse transcribed. Naive, central memory and regulatory T cell samples produced a mean of roughly 3.5 million reads. The table came from immunoSEQ multiplex PCR; TCRdb's copy has only in-frame clones and leaves some out. The sample has hundreds of thousands of clones, roughly two thirds seen once. Source material: naive CD4+ T cells from blood. This sequence was found in a man aged 25 to 40 in good health. The rearrangement links TRBV9 to TRBJ1-1; D not resolved. The CDR3 nucleotides are TGTGCCAGCAGCGCTGGTAACATGAACACTGAAGCTTTCTTT. Protein: CASSAGNMNTEAFF.